A single sample gave rise to the 16 T cell receptor beta chains below, sequenced in a study of T cell repertoires in cytomegalovirus infection. TCRdb reanalysed the reads using MiXCR and keeps one entry per CDR3 protein. The data contain roughly 300,000 distinct CDR3 sequences, under 30% of them singletons. The sample consisted of PBMCs. The receptor source for this set is a human donor in good health (CMV status not recorded). Some clones in this sample may be carry-over from other donors' samples.

This clonotype has only a few counts. This chain connects TRBV5-1 to TRBJ2-7; D is unresolved. The CDR3 loop spans 12 amino acids. V lost 4 bases, J lost 3 bases, and 8 bases lay in between. Looked up from germline, CDR1 is SGHRS and CDR2 is YFSETQ. CDR3 DNA: TGCGCCAGCAGCGAGGTTCTCTACGAGCAGTACTTC. This encodes CASSEVLYEQYF.

This chain uses TRBV7-2 with TRBJ2-5; no reliable D call. The V gene lost 5 bases and the J gene lost 2 bases, with 9 bases spanning the gap. The CDR3 is made up of 13 amino acids. Germline V lookup: CDR1 SGHTA, CDR2 FQGNSA. The DNA for the CDR3 is TGTGCCAGCAGCGTGCGCCGGCAAGAGACCCAGTACTTC. Its translation is CASSVRRQETQYF.

This clonotype has a handful of counts. The chain combines TRBV5-4 with TRBJ2-6, with 12 positions matching TRBD1. The length of the CDR3 is 20 residues. Trimming took 4 bases from V and 2 from J; bases not matched to a gene: 13. CDR1 is SGHNT, CDR2 YYREEE, per germline (reference sequence). The CDR3 bases are TGTGCCAGCAGCAGTACGGGACAGGGGGCTCCCCTACCTGGGGCCAACGTCCTGACTTTC. It specifies CASSSTGQGAPLPGANVLTF.

This clonotype was seen a few times. The chain has TRBV7-9 and TRBJ2-7, with 13 bases aligning to TRBD2. The CDR3 consists of 14 residues. Germline assignment: CDR1 SEHNR and CDR2 FQNEAQ (reference sequence). Trimming removed 6 bases from V and 7 bases from J; junction bases left unmatched: 6. The CDR3 sequence is CASSLGLAGSEQYF. Written as DNA, the CDR3 is TGTGCCAGCAGTTTGGGACTAGCGGGAAGTGAGCAGTACTTC.

This clonotype has more than one count but fewer than ten. The chain links TRBV19 to TRBJ1-2; D is uncertain. Trimming took 3 bases from V and 1 from J, leaving 9 bases between them. The V gene's germline CDR1 is LNHDA and CDR2 SQIVND (reference sequence). This CDR3 has 14 residues. The CDR3 nucleotides read TGTGCCAGTAGTATTGGGCAGTTTAACTATGGCTACACCTTC. This translates into CASSIGQFNYGYTF.

The chain employs TRBV7-2 and TRBJ2-3; 7 bases map to TRBD2. V shed 3 bases and J 2 bases; nucleotides not matched to a gene: 2. The CDR3 runs 14 residues. Germline values: CDR1 SGHTA, CDR2 FQGNSA. The CDR3 spells CASSFTSDTDTQYF. CDR3 coding DNA: TGTGCCAGCAGCTTTACTAGCGACACAGATACGCAGTATTTT.

CDR3: CTRAGTSGTYEQYF. CDR3 sequence (DNA): TGCACTCGAGCCGGGACTAGCGGGACCTACGAGCAGTACTTC. The chain combines TRBV29-1 with TRBJ2-7; the match to TRBD2 covers 13 bases. CDR3 length: 14 residues. The germline V gene encodes CDR1 SQVTM and CDR2 ANQGSEA.

The rearrangement links TRBV24-1 to TRBJ2-1, with 9 nucleotides matching TRBD1. With 6 bases clipped from V and 15 bases from J, the junction kept 8 bases outside the gene matches. CDR1 KGHDR and CDR2 SFDVKD come from the germline V gene. CDR3 length: 12 amino acids. In nucleotides, the CDR3 is TGTGCCACCAGTTGGGGAGGGACAGGGTTGTTCTTC. It yields the protein CATSWGGTGLFF.

The chain employs TRBV7-2 and TRBJ1-6; D gene unclear. The CDR3 loop spans 13 amino acids. Trimming pared 1 base from V and 10 bases from J, leaving 8 bases between. Per germline, CDR1 SGHTA and CDR2 FQGNSA. The CDR3 sequence: CASSLETGSPLHF. DNA of the CDR3: TGTGCCAGCAGCTTAGAAACTGGGTCACCCCTCCACTTT.

This clonotype was seen a handful of times. This sequence joins TRBV15 and TRBJ2-3, with TRBD2 matching 7 bases. CDR1 and CDR2 from the germline V gene are LNHNV and YYDKDF (reference sequence). V lost 3 bases, J lost 4 bases, and 13 bases stayed unmatched. CDR3 length: 17 amino acids. Here the CDR3 reads CATSSPGQDRGADTQYF. In DNA form, the CDR3 reads TGTGCCACCAGCAGCCCCGGGCAGGACCGGGGGGCAGATACGCAGTATTTT.

A remark on this clonotype: The junction and the germline gene differ at one end; a read error may be behind it. The V gene is TRBV7-2, the J gene TRBJ2-3; D call uncertain. CDR3 length: 13 amino acids. Germline V gene sequence: CDR1 SGHTA, CDR2 FQGNSA. CDR3: CANSLARSDTQYF. CDR3 coding DNA: TGTGCCAACAGCTTGGCTAGATCAGATACGCAGTATTTT. Complete variable domain (other parts from reference TRBV7-2 and TRBJ2-3): GAGVSQSPSNKVTEKGKDVELRCDPISGHTALYWYRQSLGQGLEFLIYFQGNSAPDKSGLPSDRFSAERTGGSVSTLTIQRTQQEDSAVYLCANSLARSDTQYFGPGTRLTVL.

This clonotype turned up a few times. The chain recombines TRBV10-3 with TRBJ2-5, with D uncertain. V dropped 0 bases and J dropped 2 bases, with 10 bases sitting between them. The CDR3 sequence is 15 residues long. CDR1 is ENHRY, CDR2 SYGVKD, per germline. DNA of the CDR3: TGTGCCATCAGTGAGTCGGGCGGCAGGCAAGAGACCCAGTACTTC. Translated, it gives CAISESGGRQETQYF.

This sequence joins TRBV6-1 and TRBJ2-7, with 7 bases aligning to TRBD1. CDR1 and CDR2 (germline): MNHNS, SASEGT. With 6 bases clipped from V and 3 bases from J, the junction kept 11 bases outside the gene matches. The CDR3 runs 15 residues. The CDR3 sequence is CASSGSNRGNYEQYF. The CDR3 bases are TGTGCCAGCAGCGGTTCGAACAGGGGAAACTACGAGCAGTACTTC.

V usage is TRBV28 and J usage is TRBJ1-1; D is possibly TRBD1 (6 bases). CDR3 length: 15 residues. V dropped 7 bases and J dropped 3 bases, with 18 bases sitting between them. Germline V gives CDR1 MDHEN, CDR2 SYDVKM. CDR3 protein: CASTRTNRADTEAFF. The CDR3 DNA follows: TGTGCCAGCACCAGAACAAACAGGGCGGACACTGAAGCTTTCTTT.

Note on this clonotype: The junction and the germline gene differ at one end; a read error may be behind it. The CDR3 reads CASSLGTSRDTDTQYF. In DNA, the CDR3 is TGTGCTAGCAGCTTAGGGACTAGCCGGGACACAGATACGCAGTATTTT. This chain links TRBV7-8 with TRBJ2-3; 9 nucleotides line up with TRBD2. The CDR3 runs 16 residues. Germline V gives CDR1 SGHVS, CDR2 FQNEAQ.

This clonotype was detected many times. The V call is TRBV7-2, the J call TRBJ2-5, with no clear D. V was pared by 0 bases and J by 7 bases, with 9 bases between. The length of the CDR3 is 13 residues. Germline V gene lookup returns CDR1 SGHTA and CDR2 FQGNSA. CDR3 amino acids: CASSLAGIGTQYF. CDR3 in DNA: TGTGCCAGCAGCTTAGCAGGGATCGGGACCCAGTACTTC.